These T cell receptor beta chains were read from a single sample in a study of blood T cell repertoires in COVID-19. Generated by immunoSEQ multiplex PCR, the TCRdb table keeps only in-frame clones and is missing some. The data show approximately 250,000 clones, about 93% seen once. The specimen sequenced was peripheral blood. The source of these receptors is a man younger than 40 with COVID-19, enrolled during active disease. The CDR3 runs from the conserved cysteine through the conserved F or W. D genes are given only for firm matches. Not every row has a clone size; where given, it reads once, few, many or a size class.

V: TRBV5-4
J: TRBJ1-2
size: .
D: .
DNA: TGTGCCAGCAGCTTGGATGGAGACTATGGCTACACCTTC
CDR3: CASSLDGDYGYTF

V: TRBV10-3
J: TRBJ1-5
size: .
D: TRBD1
DNA: TGTGCCACCGGGGACAGATATAGCAATCAGCCCCAGCATTTT
CDR3: CATGDRYSNQPQHF

V: TRBV18
J: TRBJ2-7
size: .
D: .
DNA: TGTGCCAGTGCCCTAGGCGGTTACGAGCAGTACTTC
CDR3: CASALGGYEQYF

V: TRBV4-1
J: TRBJ2-2
size: .
D: .
DNA: TGCGCCAGCAGCCAAGACACTGGTTTCGCGAACACCGGGGAGCTGTTTTTT
CDR3: CASSQDTGFANTGELFF

V: TRBV2
J: TRBJ1-5
size: .
D: TRBD1
DNA: TGTGCCAGCAGTAAGCGGACAGGGTCGGGCAATCAGCCCCAGCATTTT
CDR3: CASSKRTGSGNQPQHF

V: TRBV15
J: TRBJ1-3
size: .
D: .
DNA: TGTGCCACCAGCAGAGATCCGGGGGGAGGAAACACCATATATTTT
CDR3: CATSRDPGGGNTIYF

V: TRBV18
J: TRBJ2-1
size: .
D: TRBD1
DNA: TGTGCCAGCTCACCCGACAGGGTGCGAAATGAGCAGTTCTTC
CDR3: CASSPDRVRNEQFF

V: TRBV3-1/TRBV3-2
J: TRBJ2-2
size: .
D: .
DNA: TGTGCCAGCAGCCGACTAGCGAACACCGGGGAGCTGTTTTTT
CDR3: CASSRLANTGELFF

V: TRBV30
J: TRBJ1-1
size: few
D: .
DNA: TGTGCCTGGAGGGCGGACAAGAACACTGAAGCTTTCTTT
CDR3: CAWRADKNTEAFF

V: TRBV5-1
J: TRBJ2-1
size: .
D: TRBD2
DNA: TGCGCCAGCGGAGTATGGACGACTAGCGGGGGCGCCGGGGCTCCCTACAATGAGCAGTTCTTC
CDR3: CASGVWTTSGGAGAPYNEQFF

V: TRBV19
J: TRBJ1-2
size: .
D: TRBD1
DNA: TGTGCCAGCCAAGGACAGGGCCTCGGCTACACCTTC
CDR3: CASQGQGLGYTF

V: TRBV2
J: TRBJ1-4
size: .
D: .
DNA: TGTGCCAGCGGCCTGGGGGCAGAGGGGGAAGGTGAAAAACTGTTTTTT
CDR3: CASGLGAEGEGEKLFF

V: TRBV3-1/TRBV3-2
J: TRBJ2-1
size: .
D: .
DNA: TGTGCCAGCAGCCAATACAGGGTCGGCCAGTTCTTC
CDR3: CASSQYRVGQFF

V: TRBV7-9
J: TRBJ2-1
size: .
D: TRBD1
DNA: TGTGCCAGCAGCTTGGGACAGGGGTTACATGAGCAGTTCTTC
CDR3: CASSLGQGLHEQFF

V: TRBV11-2
J: TRBJ1-2
size: .
D: .
DNA: TGTGCCACCCCCTCCCGGGAAGGCAACTATGGCTACACCTTC
CDR3: CATPSREGNYGYTF

V: TRBV6-5
J: TRBJ2-1
size: once
D: .
DNA: TGTGCCAGCAGTTACTCGAAGCGGGATGAGCAGTTCTTC
CDR3: CASSYSKRDEQFF

V: TRBV9
J: TRBJ2-7
size: once
D: .
DNA: TGTGCCAGCAGCGTAGGTCAGGCGGGTTCCTACGAGCAGTACTTC
CDR3: CASSVGQAGSYEQYF

V: TRBV9
J: TRBJ1-6
size: .
D: TRBD1
DNA: TGTGCCAGCAGCGGAAACACAGGGGTCTCAGAGAATAATTCACCCCTCCACTTT
CDR3: CASSGNTGVSENNSPLHF

V: TRBV5-5
J: TRBJ1-2
size: few
D: .
DNA: TGTGCCAGCAGCCCTCGACAGGTCAACTATGGCTACACCTTC
CDR3: CASSPRQVNYGYTF

V: TRBV7-2
J: TRBJ2-3
size: .
D: .
DNA: TGTGCCAGCAGCTACGGGGGAGATACGCAGTATTTT
CDR3: CASSYGGDTQYF

V: TRBV30
J: TRBJ2-5
size: .
D: .
DNA: TGTGCCTGGAGCGGGGAGACCCAGTACTTC
CDR3: CAWSGETQYF

V: TRBV28
J: TRBJ1-5
size: .
D: .
DNA: TGTGCCAGCAGTTTATTAGGTATGACACTTAGCAATCAGCCCCAGCATTTT
CDR3: CASSLLGMTLSNQPQHF

V: TRBV5-1
J: TRBJ1-2
size: .
D: .
DNA: TGCGCCAGCAGAAACGGGACATTGGCTAGATATGGCTACACCTTC
CDR3: CASRNGTLARYGYTF

V: TRBV5-4
J: TRBJ2-3
size: .
D: TRBD2
DNA: TGTGCCAGCAGCTTTCGACTAGCGGGGGGCGGGTTTAGCACAGATACGCAGTATTTT
CDR3: CASSFRLAGGGFSTDTQYF

V: TRBV20-1
J: TRBJ1-1
size: .
D: .
DNA: TGCAGTGCTAGTGGGGGGGGAAGTTGGACCACTGAAGCTTTCTTT
CDR3: CSASGGGSWTTEAFF

V: TRBV6-5
J: TRBJ1-6
size: .
D: .
DNA: TGTGCCAGCAGTCAGGACAGAAATTTTAATTCACCCCTCCACTTT
CDR3: CASSQDRNFNSPLHF

V: TRBV19
J: TRBJ2-2
size: .
D: .
DNA: TGTGCCAGTAGTTCCAGGGACACTAACACCGGGGAGCTGTTTTTT
CDR3: CASSSRDTNTGELFF

V: TRBV28
J: TRBJ1-3
size: .
D: TRBD1
DNA: TGTGCCAGCAGTTTGATCGGACAGGGGAGGGGAAACACCATATATTTT
CDR3: CASSLIGQGRGNTIYF

V: TRBV7-3
J: TRBJ2-7
size: .
D: TRBD1
DNA: TGTGCCAGCAGCTTGCCCCGGGACAGGGAATCCTACGAGCAGTACTTC
CDR3: CASSLPRDRESYEQYF

V: TRBV11-1
J: TRBJ1-1
size: .
D: .
DNA: TGTGCCAGCAGCTCACAGGCCGGTGGAAACACTGAAGCTTTCTTT
CDR3: CASSSQAGGNTEAFF

V: TRBV5-4
J: TRBJ1-3
size: once
D: .
DNA: TGTGCCAGCAGCTTGTCTCCTTTAGTCACCTCTGGAAACACCATATATTTT
CDR3: CASSLSPLVTSGNTIYF

V: TRBV5-1
J: TRBJ2-2
size: .
D: TRBD1
DNA: TGCGCCAGCAGCCGGGACAGGGGGAACACCGGGGAGCTGTTTTTT
CDR3: CASSRDRGNTGELFF

V: TRBV6-6
J: TRBJ2-1
size: .
D: .
DNA: TGTGCCAGCAAAAAGGGAAGGGAGAATGAGCAGTTCTTC
CDR3: CASKKGRENEQFF

V: TRBV14
J: TRBJ1-3
size: once
D: .
DNA: TGTGCCAGCAGCCAAACAGACGGAAACACCATATATTTT
CDR3: CASSQTDGNTIYF

V: TRBV9
J: TRBJ2-2
size: .
D: .
DNA: TGTGCCAGCAGCGTAAGAGTGGTGCGGGGAGACACCGGGGAGCTGTTTTTT
CDR3: CASSVRVVRGDTGELFF

V: TRBV4-1
J: TRBJ2-6
size: .
D: .
DNA: TGCGCCAGCAGCCAAGAGTTCACTGGGGCCAACGTCCTGACTTTC
CDR3: CASSQEFTGANVLTF

V: TRBV11-2
J: TRBJ1-2
size: .
D: TRBD1
DNA: TGTGCCAGCAGCTTAGTCTCCGGGACAGGGGTTGGCGGCTACACCTTC
CDR3: CASSLVSGTGVGGYTF

V: TRBV29-1
J: TRBJ2-5
size: .
D: .
DNA: TGCAGCGTTGGAGTCCCATGGGAGACCCAGTACTTC
CDR3: CSVGVPWETQYF

V: TRBV4-1
J: TRBJ1-6
size: .
D: TRBD1
DNA: TGCGCCAGCAGCCAGGGGACAGCAATAAATTCACCCCTCCACTTT
CDR3: CASSQGTAINSPLHF

V: TRBV9
J: TRBJ2-5
size: once
D: .
DNA: TGTGCCAGCAGCCCCAGTAGTGGGCCCTGGGGGGAAGAGACCCAGTACTTC
CDR3: CASSPSSGPWGEETQYF

V: TRBV19
J: TRBJ2-3
size: once
D: TRBD2
DNA: TGTGCCAGTAAACCAGCGGGGGGAGCAGATACGCAGTATTTT
CDR3: CASKPAGGADTQYF

V: TRBV27
J: TRBJ1-2
size: .
D: TRBD1
DNA: TGTGCCAGCAGTTCCCCCCGAGGGGACAGGGTTGGAGTGAACTATGGCTACACCTTC
CDR3: CASSSPRGDRVGVNYGYTF

V: TRBV11-2
J: TRBJ2-7
size: .
D: .
DNA: TGTGCCAGCAGCTTAGATCTGGGAGCCTACGAGCAGTACTTC
CDR3: CASSLDLGAYEQYF

V: TRBV6-5
J: TRBJ2-7
size: .
D: .
DNA: TGTGCCAGCAGTTACTCTCGGACATTCTACGAGCAGTACTTC
CDR3: CASSYSRTFYEQYF

V: TRBV23-1
J: TRBJ1-5
size: .
D: TRBD1
DNA: TGCGCCAGCAGTCCGGCCCCGGCCCGGGACAGTTACAATCAGCCCCAGCATTTT
CDR3: CASSPAPARDSYNQPQHF

V: TRBV7-9
J: TRBJ1-2
size: .
D: .
DNA: TGTGCCAGCAGCTTGGGCGTGGGGGCGAGTTCTCGTGGCTACACCTTC
CDR3: CASSLGVGASSRGYTF

V: TRBV5-1
J: TRBJ1-2
size: .
D: .
DNA: TGCGCCAGCAGCTTGGAGGGACAAGATGGCTACACCTTC
CDR3: CASSLEGQDGYTF

V: TRBV11-2
J: TRBJ1-1
size: .
D: TRBD1
DNA: TGTGCCAGCAGCTTAGGTTGGCAGGGGGCAGAGGACACTGAAGCTTTCTTT
CDR3: CASSLGWQGAEDTEAFF

V: TRBV2
J: TRBJ2-5
size: .
D: TRBD1
DNA: TGTGCCAGTGGACAGGGGTACGAGACCCAGTACTTC
CDR3: CASGQGYETQYF

V: TRBV3-1/TRBV3-2
J: TRBJ2-7
size: .
D: .
DNA: TGTGCCAGCAGCCCCGGCATCTTACAGGGCGAGCAGTACTTC
CDR3: CASSPGILQGEQYF

V: TRBV12-3/TRBV12-4
J: TRBJ2-5
size: .
D: .
DNA: TGTGCCAGCAGTTTATCGTTGGAGACCCAGTACTTC
CDR3: CASSLSLETQYF

V: TRBV5-5
J: TRBJ1-5
size: .
D: TRBD1
DNA: TGTGCCAGCAGCTTTCAGACAGGGGGTGGGAATCAGCCCCAGCATTTT
CDR3: CASSFQTGGGNQPQHF

V: TRBV5-6
J: TRBJ1-2
size: .
D: .
DNA: TGTGCCAGCAGCATCACAGGGATCTATGGCTACACCTTC
CDR3: CASSITGIYGYTF

V: TRBV25-1
J: TRBJ1-6
size: .
D: TRBD1
DNA: TGTGCCAGCAGTGATTCGACGGACAGGGTTTCACCCCTCCACTTT
CDR3: CASSDSTDRVSPLHF

V: TRBV19
J: TRBJ1-1
size: .
D: TRBD1
DNA: TGTGCCAGTAGTCCGAGGGACAGGGGCACTGAAGCTTTCTTT
CDR3: CASSPRDRGTEAFF

V: TRBV6-6
J: TRBJ1-1
size: .
D: TRBD1
DNA: TGTGCCAGCAGCACCGGGACAGGTATTTCTGAAGCTTTCTTT
CDR3: CASSTGTGISEAFF